A selection of T cell receptor beta chains follows, all from one sample in a study of CD8 T cell repertoires and HIV-1 epitope variants. These receptors have no known antigen. Libraries were prepared by immunoSEQ multiplex PCR; TCRdb keeps only in-frame clonotypes and omits some of them. The table shows approximately 1,800 clones, with about 69% occurring only once. Sequenced sample: cultured CD8+ T cells derived from PBMCs. All receptors come from a male donor with HIV. Each CDR3 is given with its conserved first and last residue. The D gene is left open where the match is weak. Where a row states a size, it is once, few, many or the class of an expanded clone; other rows omit it.

abundance	d_gene	v_gene	j_gene	CDR3aa	CDR3nt
few	.	TRBV7-8	TRBJ2-6	CASSAEDKAGANVLTF	TGTGCCAGCAGTGCCGAAGACAAGGCTGGGGCCAACGTCCTGACTTTC
.	.	TRBV18	TRBJ1-2	CASSPPEESNYGYTF	TGTGCCAGCTCACCACCGGAGGAATCTAACTATGGCTACACCTTC
.	TRBD1	TRBV6-6	TRBJ2-7	CASSYQGVNEQYF	TGTGCCAGCAGTTACCAGGGGGTGAACGAGCAGTACTTC
once	TRBD1	TRBV19	TRBJ2-7	CASSIGQGADYEQYF	TGTGCCAGTAGTATCGGACAGGGGGCAGACTACGAGCAGTACTTC
.	.	TRBV15	TRBJ1-1	CATSRDRGENTEAFF	TGTGCCACCAGCAGAGATCGGGGCGAGAACACTGAAGCTTTCTTT
.	.	TRBV27	TRBJ2-1	CARCPYRSYNEQFF	TGTGCCAGATGCCCCTATCGATCCTACAATGAGCAGTTCTTC
.	.	TRBV10-2	TRBJ2-2	CASTGTLNTGELFF	TGCGCCAGCACCGGGACTTTGAACACCGGGGAGCTGTTTTTT
.	TRBD2	TRBV5-1	TRBJ2-1	CASSLAGLGGNEQFF	TGCGCCAGCAGCTTGGCGGGACTAGGGGGCAATGAGCAGTTCTTC
.	.	TRBV28	TRBJ2-7	CASSLGVTQLSYEQYF	TGTGCCAGCAGCCTGGGTGTTACCCAACTTTCCTACGAGCAGTACTTC
once	TRBD2	TRBV27	TRBJ2-5	CASTFSGGASTQTQYF	TGTGCCAGCACCTTTAGCGGGGGGGCGTCAACGCAGACCCAGTACTTC
.	TRBD2	TRBV2	TRBJ2-7	CASIDSGGTTYEQYF	TGTGCCAGCATTGACTCTGGAGGGACTACCTACGAGCAGTACTTC
.	.	TRBV5-6	TRBJ2-7	CASSPVGAKAYEQYF	TGTGCCAGCAGCCCTGTTGGGGCCAAAGCCTACGAGCAGTACTTC
.	TRBD2	TRBV9	TRBJ2-1	CASSSGGGYNEQFF	TGTGCCAGCAGCTCCGGGGGGGGGTACAATGAGCAGTTCTTC
.	.	TRBV5-6	TRBJ2-1	CASSLRGASYNEQFF	TGTGCCAGCAGCTTGCGGGGGGCCTCCTACAATGAGCAGTTCTTC
.	TRBD2	TRBV6-4	TRBJ2-3	CASSEAGGTDTQYF	TGTGCCAGCAGTGAAGCGGGGGGCACAGATACGCAGTATTTT
.	.	TRBV6-1	TRBJ2-7	CASSGGGGYPEQYF	TGTGCCAGCAGTGGCGGTGGAGGGTATCCGGAGCAGTACTTC
.	TRBD2	TRBV28	TRBJ2-5	CASSLGWREQETQYF	TGTGCCAGCAGTTTGGGGTGGCGGGAGCAAGAGACCCAGTACTTC
.	.	TRBV28	TRBJ1-5	CASSPVGETNQPQHF	TGTGCCAGCAGCCCCGTCGGGGAGACAAATCAGCCCCAGCATTTT
.	.	TRBV6-5	TRBJ2-1	CASSYGGSAEQFF	TGTGCCAGCAGTTACGGGGGGTCTGCTGAGCAGTTCTTC
once	.	TRBV19	TRBJ2-7	CASSTSVSYEQYF	TGTGCCAGTAGTACTAGCGTCTCCTACGAGCAGTACTTC
.	TRBD1	TRBV28	TRBJ1-2	CASSWGQGEDGGYTF	TGTGCCAGCAGTTGGGGACAGGGGGAGGATGGTGGCTACACCTTC
once	TRBD2	TRBV6-5	TRBJ2-5	CASSQTSGGVKTQYF	TGTGCCAGCAGTCAGACTAGCGGGGGGGTAAAGACCCAGTACTTC
.	TRBD2	TRBV27	TRBJ2-7	CASSWTSAYEQYF	TGTGCCAGCAGTTGGACTAGCGCATACGAGCAGTACTTC
.	.	TRBV6-6	TRBJ2-5	CASSYSRDQETQYF	TGTGCCAGCAGTTACAGCAGGGACCAAGAGACCCAGTACTTC
.	TRBD2	TRBV6-1	TRBJ2-1	CASAGLADVYNEQFF	TGTGCCAGCGCCGGACTAGCGGACGTCTACAATGAGCAGTTCTTC
.	.	TRBV7-6	TRBJ2-2	CASSLSGGAGGELFF	TGTGCCAGCAGCTTAAGTGGAGGGGCGGGCGGGGAGCTGTTTTTT
.	.	TRBV7-6	TRBJ2-7	CASSLVESYEQYF	TGTGCCAGCAGCTTAGTGGAATCCTACGAGCAGTACTTC
.	.	TRBV6-1	TRBJ2-7	CASSARDNGYEQYF	TGTGCCAGCAGTGCTCGGGACAACGGCTACGAGCAGTACTTC
.	.	TRBV29-1	TRBJ1-1	CSVGPIRFARDTEAFF	TGCAGCGTTGGCCCCATCCGATTCGCCAGGGACACTGAAGCTTTCTTT
.	.	TRBV21-1	TRBJ2-6	CASSKVIRGLRVPGANVLTF	TGTGCCAGCAGCAAAGTTATAAGGGGGCTCCGGGTCCCTGGGGCCAACGTCCTGACTTTC
.	.	TRBV4-2	TRBJ1-2	CASSQGYGYTF	TGTGCCAGCAGCCAAGGCTATGGCTACACCTTC